The 18 T cell receptor beta chains presented below share a single source sample, sequenced in a study of siplizumab effects on memory and regulatory T cells. Here immunoSEQ multiplex PCR was the method, and the copy in TCRdb shows in-frame clones only, minus some. The sample records about 100,000 clones, approximately 91% being singletons. The specimen was CD4+ T cells sorted from blood. The receptors were gathered from a human donor in good health.

Notes on this clone: The sample carries other DNA sequences with the same CDR3. The chain employs TRBV2 and TRBJ1-5; tentative D call: TRBD1 (5 bases). This CDR3 has 14 residues. Trimming pared 4 bases from V and 1 base from J, leaving 8 bases between. CDR1 is SNHLY and CDR2 is FYNNEI in the germline V gene. The CDR3 here is CASSGEGSNQPQHF. CDR3 nucleotide sequence: TGTGCCAGCAGTGGCGAGGGGAGCAATCAGCCCCAGCATTTT.

The chain carries TRBV5-6 and TRBJ2-1; D possibly uses TRBD1 or TRBD2 (7 bases each). The germline gives CDR1 SGHDT, CDR2 YYEEEE. The CDR3 totals 17 residues. V was shortened by 4 bases and J by 7 bases, with 24 bases between the two germline ends. The CDR3 DNA reads TGTGCCAGCAGCCCGGCAGGGGGGGCCGGGCGGGGAAATGAGCAGTTCTTC. Encoded protein: CASSPAGGAGRGNEQFF.

The V and J genes are TRBV5-1 and TRBJ1-1, with 9 nucleotides matching TRBD1. The germline V gene encodes CDR1 SGHRS and CDR2 YFSETQ. This CDR3 comprises 14 residues. J was trimmed by 2 bases and V by 8 bases; bases with no gene match: 7. The CDR3 DNA reads as TGCGCCAGTGGGACAGGGAGTCTAAACACTGAAGCTTTCTTT. It is translated as CASGTGSLNTEAFF.

The genes are TRBV7-2 and TRBJ1-5; tentative D call: TRBD1 (6 bases). The CDR3 covers 15 residues. With 2 bases removed from V and 4 bases from J, the gap between germline ends came to 12 bases. Germline loops: CDR1 SGHTA, CDR2 FQGNSA. The CDR3 DNA reads as TGTGCCAGCAGCTTAACGACAGGCCTTAATCAGCCCCAGCATTTT. It yields the protein CASSLTTGLNQPQHF. The variable domain in full, completed from reference TRBV7-2 and TRBJ1-5, reads GAGVSQSPSNKVTEKGKDVELRCDPISGHTALYWYRQSLGQGLEFLIYFQGNSAPDKSGLPSDRFSAERTGGSVSTLTIQRTQQEDSAVYLCASSLTTGLNQPQHFGDGTRLSIL.

The chain joins TRBV14 to TRBJ2-7; 10 nucleotides align to TRBD2. Germline values: CDR1 SGHDN, CDR2 FVKESK. V lost 2 bases to trimming and J lost 6 bases; unmatched junction nucleotides: 7. The CDR3 has 15 amino acids. This chain's CDR3 is CASSQQAGGQSEQYF. Here the CDR3 DNA reads TGTGCCAGCAGCCAACAAGCGGGGGGGCAAAGCGAGCAGTACTTC.

This rearrangement joins TRBV5-4 to TRBJ1-2, with D possibly matching TRBD1 (5 bases). The V end was cut by 4 bases, the J end by 2 bases, with 15 bases between. Germline lookup yields CDR1 SGHNT and CDR2 YYREEE (reference sequence). The CDR3 is 15 amino acids. The CDR3 bases are TGTGCCAGCAGCCCCGGTGGAGGGGCAAACTATGGCTACACCTTC. Translation gives CASSPGGGANYGYTF.

The chain uses TRBV5-1 and TRBJ1-2; 7 bases line up with TRBD1. This CDR3 region has 17 residues. Germline V gene sequence: CDR1 SGHRS, CDR2 YFSETQ. With V trimmed by 0 bases and J by 1 base, 9 bases remained unmatched. CDR3 sequence reads: CASSLGETGINNYGYTF. In DNA, the CDR3 is TGCGCCAGCAGCTTGGGGGAGACAGGGATCAATAACTATGGCTACACCTTC.

The rearrangement joins TRBV30 to TRBJ1-5; no definite D call. The CDR3 consists of 13 residues. V was clipped by 5 bases and J by 4 bases, with 12 bases between them. Germline V gene sequence: CDR1 GTSNPN, CDR2 SVGIG (reference sequence). CDR3 region: CAWEMGGNQPQHF. DNA of the CDR3: TGTGCCTGGGAGATGGGAGGTAATCAGCCCCAGCATTTT. Full variable domain (remainder filled in from reference TRBV30 and TRBJ1-5): SQTIHQWPATLVQPVGSPLSLECTVEGTSNPNLYWYRQAAGRGLQLLFYSVGIGQISSEVPQNLSASRPQDRQFILSSKKLLLSDSGFYLCAWEMGGNQPQHFGDGTRLSIL.

The genes are TRBV27 and TRBJ2-7, with 10 positions matching TRBD1. Germline values: CDR1 MNHEY, CDR2 SMNVEV (reference sequence). The CDR3 has 14 amino acids. V trimming: 6 bases; J trimming: 7 bases; junction bases outside the gene matches: 9. The DNA for the CDR3 is TGTGCCAGCAGCCGTACCGGGACAGGGGTAGAGCAGTACTTC. Encoded protein: CASSRTGTGVEQYF.

The CDR3 protein is CASSVFSRVADTQYF. The CDR3 coding sequence is TGTGCCAGCAGCGTATTTAGCAGGGTAGCAGATACGCAGTATTTT. This chain connects TRBV9 to TRBJ2-3; D may be TRBD1 (5 bases). The CDR3 has 15 amino acids. The V gene lost 1 base and the J gene lost 4 bases, with 13 bases spanning the gap. CDR1 is SGDLS, CDR2 YYNGEE, per germline.

This clone was seen more than once but under ten times. This sequence joins TRBV18 and TRBJ2-5; 7 positions agree with TRBD1. Germline CDR1 and CDR2: KGHSH and LQKENI. The CDR3 runs 15 residues. With V trimmed by 1 base and J by 5 bases, 7 bases remained unmatched. The CDR3 reads CASSPRITGDETQYF. DNA of the CDR3: TGTGCCAGCTCACCACGTATTACAGGGGACGAGACCCAGTACTTC.

The rearrangement joins TRBV6-4 to TRBJ2-2; D unclear. The CDR3 loop spans 14 amino acids. The germline V and J ends were trimmed by 2 bases and 3 bases, with 7 bases remaining between them. Looked up from germline, CDR1 is MRHNA and CDR2 is SNTAGT. The CDR3: CASSDPTHTGELFF. Written as DNA, the CDR3 is TGTGCCAGCAGTGACCCGACTCACACCGGGGAGCTGTTTTTT.

The CDR3 region has the DNA TGCAGTGCTAGCCCTGGGGGACCCCTCCACTTT. This gives the protein CSASPGGPLHF. V usage is TRBV20-1 and J usage is TRBJ1-6; possibly TRBD1 for D (5 bases). There are 11 residues in the CDR3. Germline-derived CDR1 and CDR2 are DFQATT and SNEGSKA (reference sequence). V was shortened by 3 bases and J by 12 bases, with 9 bases between the two germline ends.

This chain links TRBV6-1 with TRBJ2-6, with D maybe TRBD1 (6 bases). Trimming left V 4 bases short and J 4 bases short, with 17 bases between. The V gene's germline CDR1 is MNHNS and CDR2 SASEGT. The CDR3 spans 17 residues. CDR3 protein: CASSVGRGPSGANVLTF. The CDR3 coding sequence is TGTGCCAGCAGTGTGGGCAGGGGTCCCTCCGGGGCCAACGTCCTGACTTTC.

The J gene is TRBJ1-4, the V gene TRBV6-5; D unresolved. CDR1 MNHEY and CDR2 SVGAGI come from the germline V gene. This CDR3 is built from 12 residues. V lost 7 bases to trimming and J lost 10 bases, with 13 bases between them. The CDR3 protein is CASKIAGGKLFF. The CDR3 DNA sequence: TGTGCCAGCAAGATAGCCGGAGGAAAACTGTTTTTT.

The chain links TRBV21-1 to TRBJ2-7. TRBV21-1 is designated a pseudogene. This CDR3 region has 14 residues. CDR3 sequence (DNA): TGTGCCAGCAGCACTTGGGGTTCTGGCTACGAGCAGTACTTC. It translates to CASSTWGSGYEQYF.

This chain joins TRBV5-1 and TRBJ2-3; D unresolved. The germline gives CDR1 SGHRS, CDR2 YFSETQ. The CDR3 consists of 14 residues. Trimming pared 0 bases from V and 0 bases from J, leaving 5 bases between. DNA for the CDR3: TGCGCCAGCAGCTTGGGGGGTAGCACAGATACGCAGTATTTT. This sequence encodes CASSLGGSTDTQYF.

V is TRBV30 and J is TRBJ2-2, with D unresolved. This CDR3 has 12 residues. CDR1 and CDR2 (germline): GTSNPN, SVGIG (reference sequence). V was clipped by 2 bases and J by 6 bases, with 7 bases between them. Here the CDR3 DNA reads TGTGCCTGGAGTCCCGGCGCCGGGGAGCTGTTTTTT. Protein: CAWSPGAGELFF.